Included here is one TCR beta chain sequence, with context. Its antigen is undetermined. The data were obtained in a study of cytomegalovirus exposure and HLA in healthy donors. Broader study findings: In a later analysis, first-cohort TCR clusters were found to tend to co-occur in the 120 validation repertoires.

CDR3 length equals 15 residues. The V gene end was trimmed by 6 bases and the J gene end by 8 bases; junction bases not matched to a gene: 18. Germline CDR1 reads SQVTM; CDR2 reads ANQGSEA. The donors were part of the 120-subject validation cohort, which stood apart from the roughly 730-subject first cohort. The table came from immunoSEQ multiplex PCR; TCRdb's copy has only in-frame clones and leaves some out. The sample lists about 220,000 clones; over 70% were seen once. V gene TRBV29-1 combines with J gene TRBJ1-1, with 7 bases matching TRBD1. The sample taken for sequencing was PBMCs. The clonotype comes from a woman in her twenties or thirties in good health and CMV-seropositive. The CDR3 region is CSVEHSRDSLNEAFF. Here the CDR3 DNA reads TGCAGCGTGGAGCACTCCCGGGACAGCCTTAACGAAGCTTTCTTT. Full variable domain (outside the CDR3, taken from reference TRBV29-1 and TRBJ1-1): SAVISQKPSRDICQRGTSLTIQCQVDSQVTMMFWYRQQPGQSLTLIATANQGSEATYESGFVIDKFPISRPNLTFSTLTVSNMSPEDSSIYLCSVEHSRDSLNEAFFGQGTRLTVV.